This TCR beta chain was documented in a study of blood T cell repertoires in COVID-19. Looking at the study overall: The cDNA or gDNA used as material had been derived from T cells, B-cell-depleted T cells, or PBMCs.

CDR3 length: 12 residues. CDR1 GTSNPN and CDR2 SVGIG come from the germline V gene (reference sequence). V was trimmed by 1 base and J by 5 bases, leaving 5 bases between them. Original processing methods: Nucleated cell number was recorded as an estimate derived from reference gene primer amplification. This table comes from immunoSEQ multiplex PCR, and its TCRdb copy is limited to in-frame clones, with some not included. V, J and clone size derive from that table, while D and trimming were established from the DNA sequence. The table records hundreds of thousands of clones, roughly nine tenths of them present only once.

The sequenced sample consisted of peripheral blood. The chain recombines TRBV30 with TRBJ2-2; D unclear. This TCR came from a man between 18 and 35 years old with COVID-19, enrolled during active disease. CDR3 sequence: CAWSAVTGELFF. In DNA, the CDR3 is TGTGCCTGGAGTGCAGTAACCGGGGAGCTGTTTTTT.